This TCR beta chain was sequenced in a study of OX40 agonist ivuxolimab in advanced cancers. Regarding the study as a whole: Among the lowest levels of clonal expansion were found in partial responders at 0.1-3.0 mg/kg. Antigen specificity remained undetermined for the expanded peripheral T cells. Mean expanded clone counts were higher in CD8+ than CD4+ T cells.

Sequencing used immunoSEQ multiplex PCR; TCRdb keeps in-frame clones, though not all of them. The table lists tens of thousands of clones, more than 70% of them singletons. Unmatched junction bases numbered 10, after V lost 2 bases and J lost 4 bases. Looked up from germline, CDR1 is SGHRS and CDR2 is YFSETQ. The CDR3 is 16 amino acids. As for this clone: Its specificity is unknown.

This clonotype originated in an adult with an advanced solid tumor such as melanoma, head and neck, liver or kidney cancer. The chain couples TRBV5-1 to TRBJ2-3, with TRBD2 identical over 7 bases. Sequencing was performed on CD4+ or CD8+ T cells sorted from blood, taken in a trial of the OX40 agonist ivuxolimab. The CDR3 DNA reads TGCGCCAGCAGCTTTGGCGGGAGTGGAGGTGCAGATACGCAGTATTTT. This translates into CASSFGGSGGADTQYF.